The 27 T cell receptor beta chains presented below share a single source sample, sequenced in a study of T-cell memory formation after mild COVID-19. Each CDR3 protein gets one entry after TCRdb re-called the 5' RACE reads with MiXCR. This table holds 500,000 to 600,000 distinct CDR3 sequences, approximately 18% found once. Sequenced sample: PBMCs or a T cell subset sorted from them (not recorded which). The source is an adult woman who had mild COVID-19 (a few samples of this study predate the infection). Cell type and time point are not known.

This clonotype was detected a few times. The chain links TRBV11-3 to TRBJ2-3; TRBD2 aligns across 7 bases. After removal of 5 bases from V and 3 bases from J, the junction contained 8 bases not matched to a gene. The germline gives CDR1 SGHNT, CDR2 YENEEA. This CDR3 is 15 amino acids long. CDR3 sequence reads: CASSLRLAETDTQYF. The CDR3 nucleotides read TGTGCCAGCAGCCTAAGGCTAGCGGAGACAGATACGCAGTATTTT.

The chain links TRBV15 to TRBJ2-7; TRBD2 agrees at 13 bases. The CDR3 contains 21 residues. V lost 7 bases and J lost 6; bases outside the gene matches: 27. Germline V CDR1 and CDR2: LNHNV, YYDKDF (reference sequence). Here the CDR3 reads CATTQRGVTSGRARGLGEQYF. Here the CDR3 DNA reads TGTGCCACCACCCAGAGGGGGGTAACTAGCGGGAGGGCCCGAGGTCTGGGCGAGCAGTACTTC.

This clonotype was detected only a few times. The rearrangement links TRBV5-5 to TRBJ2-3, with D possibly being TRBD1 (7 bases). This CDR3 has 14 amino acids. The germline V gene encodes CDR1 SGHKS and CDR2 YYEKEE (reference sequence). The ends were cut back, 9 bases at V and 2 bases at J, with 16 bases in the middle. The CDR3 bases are TGTGCCATTCGGAGGGGGCTTGACACAGATACGCAGTATTTT. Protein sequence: CAIRRGLDTDTQYF.

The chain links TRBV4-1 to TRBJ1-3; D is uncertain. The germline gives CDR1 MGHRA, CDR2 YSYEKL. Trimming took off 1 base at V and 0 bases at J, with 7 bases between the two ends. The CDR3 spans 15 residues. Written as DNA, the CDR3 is TGCGCCAGCAGCCAAGTGCCCGGCTCTGGAAACACCATATATTTT. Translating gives CASSQVPGSGNTIYF.

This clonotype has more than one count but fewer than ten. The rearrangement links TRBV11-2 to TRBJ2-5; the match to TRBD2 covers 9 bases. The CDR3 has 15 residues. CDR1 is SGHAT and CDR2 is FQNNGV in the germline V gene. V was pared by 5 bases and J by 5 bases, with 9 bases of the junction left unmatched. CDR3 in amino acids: CASSNIAGVTETQYF. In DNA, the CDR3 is TGTGCCAGCAGCAACATAGCGGGAGTAACGGAGACCCAGTACTTC.

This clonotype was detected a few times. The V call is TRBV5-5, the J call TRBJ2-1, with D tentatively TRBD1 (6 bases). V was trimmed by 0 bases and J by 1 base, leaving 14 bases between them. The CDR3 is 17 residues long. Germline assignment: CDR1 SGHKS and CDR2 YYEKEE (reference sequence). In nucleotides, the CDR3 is TGTGCCAGCAGCTTGGCTTCGGGGACATGGTCCTACAATGAGCAGTTCTTC. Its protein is CASSLASGTWSYNEQFF.

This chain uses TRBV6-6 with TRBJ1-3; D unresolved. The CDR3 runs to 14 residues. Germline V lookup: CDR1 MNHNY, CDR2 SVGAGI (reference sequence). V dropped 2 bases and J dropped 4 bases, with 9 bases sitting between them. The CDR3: CASSYRREGNTIYF. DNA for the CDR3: TGTGCCAGCAGTTACCGACGGGAGGGAAACACCATATATTTT.

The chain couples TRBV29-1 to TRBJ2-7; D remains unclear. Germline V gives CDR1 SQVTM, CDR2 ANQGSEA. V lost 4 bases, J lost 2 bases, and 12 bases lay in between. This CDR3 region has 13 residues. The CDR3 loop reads CSVGAQTAYEQYF. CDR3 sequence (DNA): TGCAGCGTTGGGGCCCAAACCGCCTACGAGCAGTACTTC.

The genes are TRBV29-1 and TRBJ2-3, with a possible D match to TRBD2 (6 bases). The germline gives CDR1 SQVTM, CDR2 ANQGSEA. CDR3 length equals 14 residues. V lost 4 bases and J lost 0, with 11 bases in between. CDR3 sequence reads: CSVVGTSSTDTQYF. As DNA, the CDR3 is TGCAGCGTTGTCGGGACTTCTAGCACAGATACGCAGTATTTT.

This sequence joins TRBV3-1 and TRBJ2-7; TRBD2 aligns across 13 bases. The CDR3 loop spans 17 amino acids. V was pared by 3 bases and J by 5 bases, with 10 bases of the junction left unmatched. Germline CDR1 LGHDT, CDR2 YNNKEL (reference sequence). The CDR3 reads CASSQPELAGGPHEQYF. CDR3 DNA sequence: TGTGCCAGCAGCCAGCCCGAACTAGCGGGAGGGCCCCACGAGCAGTACTTC.

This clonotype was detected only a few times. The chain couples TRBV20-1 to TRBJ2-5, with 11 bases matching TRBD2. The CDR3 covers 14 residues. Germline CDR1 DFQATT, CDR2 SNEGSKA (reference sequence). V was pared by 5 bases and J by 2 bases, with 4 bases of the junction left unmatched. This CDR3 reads CSAPTSGAQETQYF. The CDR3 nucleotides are TGCAGTGCTCCGACTAGCGGGGCGCAAGAGACCCAGTACTTC.

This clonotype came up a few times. CDR3 DNA sequence: TGTGCCTGGAGCGGGGGCAGCCACTACAATGAGCAGTTCTTC. Amino acid sequence: CAWSGGSHYNEQFF. The gene calls are TRBV30 and TRBJ2-1; D is possibly TRBD1 or TRBD2 (6 bases each). There are 14 residues in the CDR3. V gave up 3 bases and J gave up 3 bases, with 12 bases separating them. Per the germline V gene, CDR1 is GTSNPN and CDR2 is SVGIG (reference sequence).

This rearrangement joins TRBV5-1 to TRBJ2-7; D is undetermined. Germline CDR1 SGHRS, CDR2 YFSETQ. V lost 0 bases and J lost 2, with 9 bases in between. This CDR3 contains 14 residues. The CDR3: CASSLGTVPYEQYF. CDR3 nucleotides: TGCGCCAGCAGCTTGGGGACGGTTCCCTACGAGCAGTACTTC.

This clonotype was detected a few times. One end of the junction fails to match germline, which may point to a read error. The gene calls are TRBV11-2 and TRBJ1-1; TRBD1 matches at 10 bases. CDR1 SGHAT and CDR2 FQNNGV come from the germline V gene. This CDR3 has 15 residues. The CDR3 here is CASSSRTGGGTEDFF. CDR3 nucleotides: TGTGCCAGCAGCTCCCGGACAGGGGGTGGCACTGAAGATTTCTTT.

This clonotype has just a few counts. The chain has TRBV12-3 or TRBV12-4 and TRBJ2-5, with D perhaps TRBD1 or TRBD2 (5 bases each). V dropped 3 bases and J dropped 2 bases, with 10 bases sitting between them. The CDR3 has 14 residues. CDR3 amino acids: CASSFGALQETQYF. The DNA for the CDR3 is TGTGCCAGCAGTTTCGGGGCATTACAAGAGACCCAGTACTTC.

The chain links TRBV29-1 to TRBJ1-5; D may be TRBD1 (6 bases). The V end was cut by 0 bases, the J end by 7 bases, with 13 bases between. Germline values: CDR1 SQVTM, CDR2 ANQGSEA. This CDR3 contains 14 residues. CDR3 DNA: TGCAGCGTTGAAGAGGAGGGGGGTCAACAGCCCCAGCATTTT. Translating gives CSVEEEGGQQPQHF.

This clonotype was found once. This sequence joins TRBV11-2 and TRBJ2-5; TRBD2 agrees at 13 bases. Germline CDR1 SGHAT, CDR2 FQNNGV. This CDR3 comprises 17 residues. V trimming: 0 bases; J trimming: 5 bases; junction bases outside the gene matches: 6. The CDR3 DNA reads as TGTGCCAGCAGCTTAGAACTAGCGGGGGGGCTCCGGGAGACCCAGTACTTC. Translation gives CASSLELAGGLRETQYF.

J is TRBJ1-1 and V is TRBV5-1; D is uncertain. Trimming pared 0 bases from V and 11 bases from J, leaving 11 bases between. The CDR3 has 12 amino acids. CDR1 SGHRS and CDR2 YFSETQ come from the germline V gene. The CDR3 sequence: CASSLGEASAFF. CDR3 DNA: TGCGCCAGCAGCTTGGGTGAAGCCTCGGCTTTCTTT.

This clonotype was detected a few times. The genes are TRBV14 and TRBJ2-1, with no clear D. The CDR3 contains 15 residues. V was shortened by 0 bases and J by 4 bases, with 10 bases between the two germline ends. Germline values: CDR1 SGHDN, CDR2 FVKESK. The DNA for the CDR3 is TGTGCCAGCAGCCAAGATTCGTCATATTACAATGAGCAGTTCTTC. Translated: CASSQDSSYYNEQFF.

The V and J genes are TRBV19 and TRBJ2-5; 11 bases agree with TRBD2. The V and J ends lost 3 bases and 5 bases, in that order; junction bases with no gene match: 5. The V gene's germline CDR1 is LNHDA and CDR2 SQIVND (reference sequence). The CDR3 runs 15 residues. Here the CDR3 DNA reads TGTGCCAGTAGTATCGGGACTAGCGGAAGGGAGACCCAGTACTTC. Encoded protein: CASSIGTSGRETQYF.

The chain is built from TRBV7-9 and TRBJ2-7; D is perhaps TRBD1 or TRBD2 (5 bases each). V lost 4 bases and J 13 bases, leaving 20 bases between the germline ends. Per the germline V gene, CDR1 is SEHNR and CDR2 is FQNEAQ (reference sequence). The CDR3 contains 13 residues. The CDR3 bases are TGTGCCAGCAGCTCGCTGCCGGGACGGCCGAGCTACTTC. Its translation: CASSSLPGRPSYF.

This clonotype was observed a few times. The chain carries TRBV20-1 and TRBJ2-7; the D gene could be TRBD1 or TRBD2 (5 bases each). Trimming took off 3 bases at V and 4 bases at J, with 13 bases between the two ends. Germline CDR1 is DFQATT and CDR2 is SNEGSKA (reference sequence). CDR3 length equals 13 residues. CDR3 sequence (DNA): TGCAGTGCTAGGGGCCCGGGGCGGTACGAGCAGTACTTC. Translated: CSARGPGRYEQYF.

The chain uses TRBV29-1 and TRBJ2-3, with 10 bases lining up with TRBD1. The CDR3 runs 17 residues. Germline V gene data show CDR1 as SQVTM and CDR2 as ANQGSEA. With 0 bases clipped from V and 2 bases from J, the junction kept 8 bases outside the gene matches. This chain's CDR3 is CSVEDPLDRGITDTQYF. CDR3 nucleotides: TGCAGCGTTGAAGATCCTTTGGACAGGGGGATCACAGATACGCAGTATTTT.

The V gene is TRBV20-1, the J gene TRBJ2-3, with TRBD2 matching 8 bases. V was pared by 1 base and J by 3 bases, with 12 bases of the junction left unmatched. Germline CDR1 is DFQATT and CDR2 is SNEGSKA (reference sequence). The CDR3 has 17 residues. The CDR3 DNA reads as TGCAGTGCTAGAGGTCCGGCGGGGGGCCGAGGGACAGATACGCAGTATTTT. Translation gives CSARGPAGGRGTDTQYF.

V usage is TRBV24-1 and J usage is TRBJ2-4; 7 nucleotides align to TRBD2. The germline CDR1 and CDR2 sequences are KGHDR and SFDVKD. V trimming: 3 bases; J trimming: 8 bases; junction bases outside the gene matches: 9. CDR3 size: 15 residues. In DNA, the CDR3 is TGTGCCACCAGTGATCGGCGGGGAGGGGTGGACATTCAGTACTTC. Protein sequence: CATSDRRGGVDIQYF.

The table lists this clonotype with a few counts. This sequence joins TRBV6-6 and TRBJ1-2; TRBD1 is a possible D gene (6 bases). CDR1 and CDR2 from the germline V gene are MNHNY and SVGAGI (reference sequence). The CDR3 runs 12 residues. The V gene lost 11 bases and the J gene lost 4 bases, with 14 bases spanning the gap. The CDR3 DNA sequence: TGTGCCGGGTTGGGAGGGGGCTATGGCTACACCTTC. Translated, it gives CAGLGGGYGYTF.

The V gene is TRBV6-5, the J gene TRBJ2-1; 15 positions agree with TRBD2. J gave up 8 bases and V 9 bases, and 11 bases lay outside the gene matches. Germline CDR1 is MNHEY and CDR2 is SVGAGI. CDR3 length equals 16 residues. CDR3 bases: TGTGCCAGTGGGGGACTAGCGGGAGGAAGGGCGGATGAGCAGTTCTTC. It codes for CASGGLAGGRADEQFF.